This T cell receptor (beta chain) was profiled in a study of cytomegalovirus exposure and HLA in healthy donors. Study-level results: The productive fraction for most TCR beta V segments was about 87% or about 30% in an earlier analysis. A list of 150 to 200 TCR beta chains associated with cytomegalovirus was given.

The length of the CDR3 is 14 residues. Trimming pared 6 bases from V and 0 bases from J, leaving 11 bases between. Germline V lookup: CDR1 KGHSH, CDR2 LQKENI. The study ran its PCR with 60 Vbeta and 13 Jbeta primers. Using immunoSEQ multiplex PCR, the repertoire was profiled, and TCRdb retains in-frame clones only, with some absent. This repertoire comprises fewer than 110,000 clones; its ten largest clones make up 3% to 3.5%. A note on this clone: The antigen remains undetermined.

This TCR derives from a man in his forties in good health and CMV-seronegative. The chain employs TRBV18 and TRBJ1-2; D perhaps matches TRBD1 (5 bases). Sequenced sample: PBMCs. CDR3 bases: TGTGCCAGCTCGCGCCTGACAGCTAACTATGGCTACACCTTC. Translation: CASSRLTANYGYTF.